These T cell receptor beta chains were read from a single sample in a study of blood T cell repertoires in COVID-19. Produced via immunoSEQ multiplex PCR; TCRdb's table is partial and in-frame only. The sample contains 45,000 to 60,000 clones, 65% to 85% of which appear only once. Sequenced sample: peripheral blood. These receptors all come from a human donor with active or convalescent COVID-19. The donor label of this sample is uncertain. Both conserved end residues are part of each CDR3. The D gene is left open where the match is weak. Only some rows state a clone size, as once, few, many or a class for expanded clones.

>NA|TRBJ2-3|TRBV4-3|TRBD1
TGCGCCAGCAGCGAGGGACAGGGGCCTACAGATACGCAGTATTTT
CASSEGQGPTDTQYF
>NA|TRBJ2-7|TRBV11-2|TRBD1
TGTGCCAGCAGCTACCATGGACAGGGGAGTCAGTTC
CASSYHGQGSQF
>NA|TRBJ1-5|TRBV4-1|NA
TGCGCCAGCAGCCGCGCACGGGTCCAGAATCAGCCCCAGCATTTT
CASSRARVQNQPQHF
>few|TRBJ2-3|TRBV18|NA
TGTGCCAGCCTCCCTGGCATGGACTCACTTGGATATTTT
CASLPGMDSLGYF
>few|TRBJ2-3|TRBV30|NA
TGTGCCTGGAGTCCATCCCTAGGGGGTACGCAGTATTTT
CAWSPSLGGTQYF
>NA|TRBJ2-1|TRBV19|TRBD2
TGTGCCAGTAGTATTATTGGACTAGCGGGAGGGAGCTCCTACAATGAGCAGTTCTTC
CASSIIGLAGGSSYNEQFF
>NA|TRBJ2-1|TRBV16|NA
TGTGCCAGCAGCCAAATCCAGGGGATGGGGAATGAGCAGTTCTTC
CASSQIQGMGNEQFF
>NA|TRBJ1-4|TRBV5-6|TRBD1
TGTGCCAGCAGCCCTCCCGGGACAGGGGGGGTCCATGAAAAACTGTTTTTT
CASSPPGTGGVHEKLFF
>few|TRBJ2-5|TRBV21-1|NA
TGTGCCAGCAGCAAAGGGCACAGGGCCCGACAGACCCAGTACTTC
CASSKGHRARQTQYF
>NA|TRBJ1-1|TRBV7-9|TRBD1
TGTGCCAGCAGCTCGGGACAGACTTACACTGAAGCTTTCTTT
CASSSGQTYTEAFF
>NA|TRBJ2-3|TRBV9|TRBD1
TGTGCCAGCAGCGTAGGAGGGGGCGCCTCGGCAGATACGCAGTATTTT
CASSVGGGASADTQYF
>NA|TRBJ2-1|TRBV7-8|NA
TGTGCCAGCAGCTCGGGCCCGACTAGAAACTCCTACAATGAGCAGTTCTTC
CASSSGPTRNSYNEQFF
>NA|TRBJ1-3|TRBV20-1|NA
TGCAGTGCTAGCCGGGGGGGCACCATATATTTT
CSASRGGTIYF
>NA|TRBJ2-6|TRBV18|TRBD1
TGTGCCAGCTCAACCGGGACAGGGGTATCTGGGGCCAACGTCCTGACTTTC
CASSTGTGVSGANVLTF
>NA|TRBJ1-5|TRBV27|NA
TGTGCCAGCAGGCGCAGGGATAGCAATCAGCCCCAGCATTTT
CASRRRDSNQPQHF
>NA|TRBJ1-4|TRBV19|TRBD1
TGTGCCAGTAGTATACGACAGGGGATAGATGAAAAACTGTTTTTT
CASSIRQGIDEKLFF
>medium-sized|TRBJ1-3|TRBV7-9|TRBD1
TGTGCCAGCACTTTCGGACAGGGGTCTGGAAACACCATATATTTT
CASTFGQGSGNTIYF
>NA|TRBJ1-2|TRBV25-1|NA
TGTGCCAGCAGATTAGACGGAAACAGCTATGGCTACACCTTC
CASRLDGNSYGYTF
>few|TRBJ2-2|TRBV29-1|NA
TGCAGCGCTCGGACACCCACCAACACCGGGGAGCTGTTTTTT
CSARTPTNTGELFF
>NA|TRBJ1-2|TRBV18|NA
TGTGCCAGCTCACCAAAGGAACAGGGCTATGGCTACACCTTC
CASSPKEQGYGYTF
>many|TRBJ2-2|TRBV27|TRBD1
TGTGCCAGCAGTTTCGGACAGGGGGCGTCTTTCACCGGGGAGCTGTTTTTT
CASSFGQGASFTGELFF
>few|TRBJ2-1|TRBV24-1|NA
TGTGCCACCAGTGATTTACGGGGAGAGGGAAATGAGCAGTTCTTC
CATSDLRGEGNEQFF
>NA|TRBJ1-5|TRBV10-3|TRBD1
TGTGCCATCAGTTCGACAGGGGGCGATCAGCCCCAGCATTTT
CAISSTGGDQPQHF
>NA|TRBJ1-2|TRBV10-2|NA
TGCGCCAGCAGTGAGCATTTAGAGAGGCTCTATGGCTACACCTTC
CASSEHLERLYGYTF
>few|TRBJ1-3|TRBV30|TRBD1
TGTGCCTGGAGTCTCAAGGGGGCGTCTGGAAACACCATATATTTT
CAWSLKGASGNTIYF
>few|TRBJ1-2|TRBV6-5|NA
TGTGCCAGCAATCCCGGGGGGACGGACTATGGCTACACCTTC
CASNPGGTDYGYTF
>NA|TRBJ1-5|TRBV6-5|NA
TGTGCCAGCACCGGACAGCCCAATCAGCCCCAGCATTTT
CASTGQPNQPQHF
>NA|TRBJ1-2|TRBV30|TRBD1
TGTGCCTGGGGCGGACAGGGCGATGGCTACACCTTC
CAWGGQGDGYTF
>NA|TRBJ2-1|TRBV27|NA
TGTGCCAGCAGTTTAACCAACGCGTACAATGAGCAGTTCTTC
CASSLTNAYNEQFF
>NA|TRBJ1-6|TRBV9|TRBD1
TGTGCCAGCAGCGTAAAGGGACAGAATTCACCCCTCCACTTT
CASSVKGQNSPLHF
>many|TRBJ2-7|TRBV28|TRBD2
TGTGCCAGCAACTGGCTAGCGGGGTACGAGCAGTACTTC
CASNWLAGYEQYF
>NA|TRBJ1-5|TRBV7-6|TRBD1
TGTGCCAGCAGCCAGGGACAGATTCAGCATTTT
CASSQGQIQHF
>NA|TRBJ1-2|TRBV6-9|NA
TGTGCCAGCAGTTCCGCGGGGGGGCGGAGGAGTGGCTACACCTTC
CASSSAGGRRSGYTF
>NA|TRBJ2-5|TRBV4-1|NA
TGCGCCAGCAGCCAAGATATAAATGGAGGGGCGGGGGAGACCCAGTACTTC
CASSQDINGGAGETQYF
>NA|TRBJ1-1|TRBV21-1|NA
TGTGCCACCAAACGACGGGGGGCGCGTACTGAAGCTTTCTTT
CATKRRGARTEAFF
>NA|TRBJ2-1|TRBV5-1|TRBD1
TGCGCCAGCAGTGACGGGACAGGGGGTTATGATGAGCAGTTCTTC
CASSDGTGGYDEQFF
>NA|TRBJ2-6|TRBV19|TRBD1
TGTGCCAGTAGCAGGGGACAGGGTGTCAGTGGGGCCAACGTCCTGACTTTC
CASSRGQGVSGANVLTF
>NA|TRBJ2-1|TRBV28|TRBD2
TGTGCCAGCAGTTTAGCTAGCGGGGATGACAATGAGCAGTTCTTC
CASSLASGDDNEQFF
>NA|TRBJ2-5|TRBV30|TRBD1
TGTGCCTGGAGTGTGGCGGCAGGGGGCGCGGGGGAGACCCAGTACTTC
CAWSVAAGGAGETQYF
>NA|TRBJ1-2|TRBV9|NA
TGTGCCAGCAGCGCGGGGACTTGGGATGGCTACACCTTC
CASSAGTWDGYTF
>NA|TRBJ1-1|TRBV19|TRBD1
TGTGCCAGTAGCTCTCGGACAGGGAAAGACACTGAAGCTTTCTTT
CASSSRTGKDTEAFF